The entry below gives a single TCR beta chain sequence along with its context. This clonotype has ten or more counts. No antigen is known for it. No per-base quality is available; no much larger clone lies one base away. Hyperthyroidism patients were newly diagnosed, had a disease duration of under 2 months, and were aged 18 to 65 years. The study excluded patients with uncontrolled infections, other autoimmune diseases, pregnancy or lactation. Clinical symptoms, serum thyroxine and TRAb, thyroid ultrasound, and orbital computed tomography formed the basis for the diagnoses. For progressor patients, blood was drawn at the first diagnosis of hyperthyroidism, before any ophthalmopathy symptoms had appeared. Ficoll-Paque density gradient centrifugation was used to isolate PBMCs from approximately 11 ml of fresh peripheral blood. Progressor patients were first diagnosed with Graves' hyperthyroidism and then developed ophthalmopathy during follow-up. Total RNA was extracted using Trizol reagent, and RNA quality was assessed on an Agilent 2100 Bioanalyzer.

This sample is part of a study of T cells in Graves' hyperthyroidism and ophthalmopathy (dated by TCRdb to the late 2010s). Describing the broader study: Peripheral blood was collected at initial diagnosis, before any treatment. A discovery cohort of about a hundred patients, 43 with Graves' ophthalmopathy and about 60 with stable Graves' hyperthyroidism, was used to find distinguishing TCR V-J signatures. Whether ophthalmopathy could be predicted prospectively was tested in an independent validation cohort made up of 18 to 20 hyperthyroidism patients plus 17 patients who later progressed to ophthalmopathy. The 100 discovery patients were divided at random into training and test sets in a 7:3 ratio. The study also compared thyroid tissue and blood T-cell repertoires from about six Graves' hyperthyroidism patients. After sampling, hyperthyroidism patients received methimazole starting at 30 mg daily, and ophthalmopathy patients received high-dose intravenous methylprednisolone. The paper reports TCR Vbeta CDR3 sequencing of fewer than 150 peripheral blood samples: approximately 41 ophthalmopathy, about 75 hyperthyroidism and approximately 17 progressor patients. The investigation overall reported the following: In validation, progression to ophthalmopathy was predicted by the model with nearly 71% sensitivity and just over 72% specificity, a median of approximately 6.5 months before onset. A 13 V-J signature model separated ophthalmopathy from stable hyperthyroidism, with about 90% sensitivity and roughly 81% specificity in cross-validation and 80%/75% in testing. Sample size was not statistically predetermined, and blinding of investigators to group allocation was not performed. Blood samples also contained most of the expanded thyroid clonotypes (frequency above 0.001), which suggests that blood repertoires may reflect thyroid immune responses.

TCR beta CDR3 regions were amplified from RNA transcripts. The TCR CDR3 was subjected to a first round of RT-PCR using the HTBI primer set and the Qiagen OneStep RT-PCR kit. A second multiplex PCR round built the libraries, followed by size selection and purification. Paired-end sequencing of the libraries was performed with 100 bp reads on an Illumina HiSeq2000. Turning to the authors' computational methods: Raw data were processed with SOAPnuke, discarding reads with adapters, uncalled bases, mean Phred below 15, or no exact constant-primer or identifier match. COPE v1.2.5 was used to merge the high-quality paired reads, and each unique nucleotide sequence was defined as a clonotype. MiTCR v1.1 was used to align clonotypes to the IMGT TRBV, TRBD and TRBJ reference segments. Only V-J combinations with frequency above 0.0001, covering 99.2% of repertoires, were analysed. A TCS score was defined as the ratio between F50 (clonal expansion) and ExV (chaos), using BLOSUM62-based TCRdist between CDR3 peptides within each V-J. Welch's t-statistics and random forest reduced roughly 500 V-J features to around 14, which were used in a naive Bayes classifier (R e1071). TCRdb passed the public sequencing reads through fastp at Q25 and MiXCR, retaining productive beta sequences. Identical CDR3 proteins give one entry, which carries the most common genes and DNA. TCRdb's processing, not the authors' own work, is the source of the V and J calls. This sample holds almost 600,000 distinct CDR3 sequences; roughly 14% were observed only once. The ten largest clonotypes hold about 5.8% of the sample.

At the junction V is shortened by 2 bases and J by 4 bases, with 16 bases in between. Reading the germline V gene gives CDR1 SNHLY and CDR2 FYNNEI. The CDR3 sequence holds 16 residues, the cysteine and phenylalanine included. Of the read, only the CDR3 DNA is kept; its 48 bases are in frame from base 1. The sample comprised blood. The sequence is built from TRBV2 and TRBJ2-3; the D gene assignment is perhaps TRBD1 or TRBD2, with each matching 5 bases. This sequence originates from a woman aged 25 to 45 with Graves' hyperthyroidism that later progressed to Graves' ophthalmopathy. The CDR3: CASSETGTRPPDTQYF. The DNA reads TGTGCCAGCAGTGAAACTGGGACCCGACCGCCAGATACGCAGTATTTT.